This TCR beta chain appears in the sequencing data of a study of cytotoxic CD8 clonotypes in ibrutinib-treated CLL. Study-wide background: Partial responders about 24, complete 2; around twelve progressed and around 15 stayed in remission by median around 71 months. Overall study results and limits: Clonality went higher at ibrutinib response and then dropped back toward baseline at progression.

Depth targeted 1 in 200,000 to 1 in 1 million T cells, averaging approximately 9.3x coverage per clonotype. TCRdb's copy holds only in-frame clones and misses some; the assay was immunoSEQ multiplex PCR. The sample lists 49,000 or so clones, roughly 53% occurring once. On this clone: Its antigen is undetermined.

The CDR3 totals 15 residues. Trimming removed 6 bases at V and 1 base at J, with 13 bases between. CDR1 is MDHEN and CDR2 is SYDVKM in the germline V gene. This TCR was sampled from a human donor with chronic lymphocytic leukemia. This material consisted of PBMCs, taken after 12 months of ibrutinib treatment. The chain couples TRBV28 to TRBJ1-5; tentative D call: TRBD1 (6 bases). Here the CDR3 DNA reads TGTGCCAGCAGCCGAGCAGGGGAAAGCAATCAGCCCCAGCATTTT. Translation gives CASSRAGESNQPQHF.